The clone carrying this T cell receptor (beta chain) was seen a handful of times. In the authors' workflow: Reference gene primer amplification gave nucleated cell count estimates. The assay was immunoSEQ multiplex PCR, and TCRdb's table has in-frame clones only and misses some. The DNA gave D and trimming, while V, J and clone size come from that table. The sample has 200,000 to 300,000 clones; about four fifths are singletons. In germline, CDR1 is ENHRY, CDR2 SYGVKD. The CDR3 is 15 residues long. V dropped 5 bases and J dropped 4; count of bases not matched to a gene: 4. This record comes from a study of blood T cell repertoires in COVID-19. Overall study context: Acute and convalescent COVID-19 specimens originated in the United States, Italy and Spain. The cDNA or gDNA used as material had been derived from T cells, B-cell-depleted T cells, or PBMCs.

Sample: peripheral blood. This receptor was taken from a man aged 50 or older with acute or convalescent COVID-19. This chain joins TRBV10-3 and TRBJ2-2, with 10 bases matching TRBD1. CDR3 residues: CAISRQGAGTGELFF. The CDR3 DNA sequence: TGTGCCATCAGTAGACAGGGGGCGGGCACCGGGGAGCTGTTTTTT.